This T cell receptor beta chain came from a study of cytomegalovirus exposure and HLA in healthy donors. Overall study results and limits: Overall, roughly 150 TCR beta chains were annotated as cytomegalovirus-associated.

With V trimmed by 3 bases and J by 7 bases, 5 bases remained unmatched. This CDR3 contains 14 residues. The V gene's germline CDR1 is SGHDT and CDR2 YYEEEE. Details on this clone: Antigen: not known.

The PCR used 60 Vbeta and 13 Jbeta primers. TCRdb's copy holds only in-frame clones and misses some; the assay was immunoSEQ multiplex PCR. Of over 150,000 clones listed, roughly 83% were seen once; the top ten hold approximately 1.2%. The genes are TRBV5-6 and TRBJ2-1; the match to TRBD1 covers 9 bases. The source is a boy aged 2 to 9 in good health and CMV-seronegative. The sample comprised PBMCs. The CDR3 sequence: CASSSTGQGNEQFF. The CDR3 DNA reads as TGTGCCAGCAGCTCCACGGGACAGGGAAATGAGCAGTTCTTC.